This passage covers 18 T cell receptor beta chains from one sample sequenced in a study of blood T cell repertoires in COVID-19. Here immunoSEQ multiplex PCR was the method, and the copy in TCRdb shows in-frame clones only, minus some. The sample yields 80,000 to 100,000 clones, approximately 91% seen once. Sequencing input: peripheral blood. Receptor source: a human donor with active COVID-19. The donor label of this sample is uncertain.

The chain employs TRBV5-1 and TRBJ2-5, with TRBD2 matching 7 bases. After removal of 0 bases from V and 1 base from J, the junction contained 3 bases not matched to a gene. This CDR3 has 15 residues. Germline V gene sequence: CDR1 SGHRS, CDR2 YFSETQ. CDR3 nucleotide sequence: TGCGCCAGCAGCTTGGTGGCTAGCGGCCAAGAGACCCAGTACTTC. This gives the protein CASSLVASGQETQYF.

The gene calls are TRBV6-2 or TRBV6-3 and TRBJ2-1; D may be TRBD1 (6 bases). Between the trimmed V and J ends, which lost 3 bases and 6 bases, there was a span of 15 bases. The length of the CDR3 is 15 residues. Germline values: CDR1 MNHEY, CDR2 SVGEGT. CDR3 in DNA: TGTGCCAGCAGTTATAGCCCGGGACAAGTCAATGAGCAGTTCTTC. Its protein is CASSYSPGQVNEQFF.

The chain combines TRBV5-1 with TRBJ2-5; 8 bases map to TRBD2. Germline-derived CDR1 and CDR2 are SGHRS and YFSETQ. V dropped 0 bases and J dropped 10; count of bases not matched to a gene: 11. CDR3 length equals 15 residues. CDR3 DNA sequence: TGCGCCAGCAGCTTGGTGCGGGGGGCGATTAGTAACCAGTACTTC. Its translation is CASSLVRGAISNQYF.

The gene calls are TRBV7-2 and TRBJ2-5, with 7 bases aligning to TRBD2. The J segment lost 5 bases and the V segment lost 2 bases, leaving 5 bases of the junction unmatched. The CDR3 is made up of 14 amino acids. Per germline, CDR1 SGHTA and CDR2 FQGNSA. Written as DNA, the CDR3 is TGTGCCAGCAGCTTACGGACTAGTTGGGAGACCCAGTACTTC. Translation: CASSLRTSWETQYF.

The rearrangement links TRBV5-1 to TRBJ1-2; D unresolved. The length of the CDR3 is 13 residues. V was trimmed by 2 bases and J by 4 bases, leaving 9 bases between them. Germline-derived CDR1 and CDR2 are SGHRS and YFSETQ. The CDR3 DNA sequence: TGCGCCAGCAGCTTCGACGCGGGCTATGGCTACACCTTC. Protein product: CASSFDAGYGYTF.

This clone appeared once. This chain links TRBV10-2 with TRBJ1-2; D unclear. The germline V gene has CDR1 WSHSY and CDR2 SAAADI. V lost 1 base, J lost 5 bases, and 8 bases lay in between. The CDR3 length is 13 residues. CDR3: CASSELPSYGYTF. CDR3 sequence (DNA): TGCGCCAGCAGTGAGTTACCCAGTTATGGCTACACCTTC.

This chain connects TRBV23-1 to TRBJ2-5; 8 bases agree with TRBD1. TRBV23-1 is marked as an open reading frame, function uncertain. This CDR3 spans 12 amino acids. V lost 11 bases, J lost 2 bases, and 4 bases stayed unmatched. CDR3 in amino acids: CACDRGQETQYF. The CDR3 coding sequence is TGCGCCTGCGACAGGGGTCAAGAGACCCAGTACTTC.

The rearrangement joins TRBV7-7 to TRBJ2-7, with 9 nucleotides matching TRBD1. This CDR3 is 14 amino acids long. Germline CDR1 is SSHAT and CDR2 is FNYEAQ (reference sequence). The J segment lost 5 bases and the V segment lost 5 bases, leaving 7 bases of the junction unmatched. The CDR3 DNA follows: TGTGCCAGCAGCGCCCGGGACAGGGTCGACGAGCAGTACTTC. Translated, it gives CASSARDRVDEQYF.

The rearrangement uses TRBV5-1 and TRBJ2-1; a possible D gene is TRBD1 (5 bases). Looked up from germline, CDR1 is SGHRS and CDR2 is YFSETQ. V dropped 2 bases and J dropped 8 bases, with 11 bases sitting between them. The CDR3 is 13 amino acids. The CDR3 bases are TGCGCCAGCAGCTTTTTGGTAGGGGATGAGCAGTTCTTC. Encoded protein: CASSFLVGDEQFF.

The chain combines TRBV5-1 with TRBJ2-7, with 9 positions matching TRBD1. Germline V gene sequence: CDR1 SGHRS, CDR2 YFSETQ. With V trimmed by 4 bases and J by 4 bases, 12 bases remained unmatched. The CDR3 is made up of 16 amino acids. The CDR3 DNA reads TGCGCCAGCAGCCTCGCCGTACAGGGGGCAGCATACGAGCAGTACTTC. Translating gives CASSLAVQGAAYEQYF.

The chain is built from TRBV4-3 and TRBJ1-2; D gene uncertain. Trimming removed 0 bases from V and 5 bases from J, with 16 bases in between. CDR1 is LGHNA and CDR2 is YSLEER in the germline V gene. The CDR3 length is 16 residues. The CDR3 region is CASSQDANVATYGYTF. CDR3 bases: TGCGCCAGCAGCCAAGATGCTAATGTCGCTACTTATGGCTACACCTTC.

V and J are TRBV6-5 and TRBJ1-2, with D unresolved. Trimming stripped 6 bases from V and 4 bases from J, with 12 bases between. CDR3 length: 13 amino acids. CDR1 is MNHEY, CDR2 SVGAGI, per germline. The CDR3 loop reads CASRPDGLYGYTF. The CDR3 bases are TGTGCCAGCAGACCCGACGGACTCTATGGCTACACCTTC.

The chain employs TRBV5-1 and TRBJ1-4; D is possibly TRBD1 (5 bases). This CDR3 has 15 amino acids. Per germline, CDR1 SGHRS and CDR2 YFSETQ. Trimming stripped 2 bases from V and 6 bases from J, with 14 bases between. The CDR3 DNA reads TGCGCCAGCAGCTTAGAATACGGGACTTATGAAAAACTGTTTTTT. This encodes CASSLEYGTYEKLFF.

Here the CDR3 DNA reads TGTGCCAGCAGTCCGGACAGGGGAGGCCAAGAGACCCAGTACTTC. Its translation: CASSPDRGGQETQYF. J is TRBJ2-5 and V is TRBV28, with 9 nucleotides matching TRBD1. The trim removed 5 bases at V and 1 base at J, leaving 5 bases unmatched. The CDR3 is made up of 15 amino acids. The V gene's germline CDR1 is MDHEN and CDR2 SYDVKM.

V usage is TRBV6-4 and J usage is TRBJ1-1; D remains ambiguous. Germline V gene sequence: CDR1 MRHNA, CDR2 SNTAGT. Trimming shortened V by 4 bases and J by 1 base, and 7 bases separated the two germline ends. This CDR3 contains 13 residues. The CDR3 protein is CASSVEGNTEAFF. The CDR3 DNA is TGTGCCAGCAGTGTCGAGGGGAACACTGAAGCTTTCTTT.

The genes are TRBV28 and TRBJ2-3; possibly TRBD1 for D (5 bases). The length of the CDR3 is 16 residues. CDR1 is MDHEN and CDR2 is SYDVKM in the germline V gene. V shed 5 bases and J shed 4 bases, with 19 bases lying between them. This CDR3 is CASSPHSKGHADTQYF. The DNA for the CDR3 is TGTGCCAGCAGTCCCCATTCTAAGGGGCATGCAGATACGCAGTATTTT.

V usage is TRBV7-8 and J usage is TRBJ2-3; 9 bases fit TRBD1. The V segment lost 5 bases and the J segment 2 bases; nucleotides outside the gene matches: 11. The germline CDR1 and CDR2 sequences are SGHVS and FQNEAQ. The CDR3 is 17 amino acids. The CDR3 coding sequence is TGTGCCAGCAGCCCCCCCCGCCGGACAGGGGCCACAGATACGCAGTATTTT. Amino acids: CASSPPRRTGATDTQYF.

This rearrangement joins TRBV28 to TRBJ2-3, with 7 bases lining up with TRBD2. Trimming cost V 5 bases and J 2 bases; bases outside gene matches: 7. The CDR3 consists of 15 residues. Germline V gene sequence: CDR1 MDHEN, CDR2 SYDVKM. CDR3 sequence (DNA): TGTGCCAGCAGTAAGTCGGGACTACTCACAGATACGCAGTATTTT. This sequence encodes CASSKSGLLTDTQYF.